What follows is one T cell receptor (beta chain) and its context. As yet, its antigen is unknown. Profiled with immunoSEQ multiplex PCR; TCRdb holds only in-frame clones, not every one. The table shows approximately 49,000 clones, with roughly nine tenths occurring only once. This sample was included in a study of graft-versus-host responses after intestinal transplantation. Study-level information: Multivisceral, liver-intestinal, or isolated intestinal grafts went to recipients. All recipients got anti-thymocyte globulin induction, then tacrolimus and steroids for roughly three years.

CDR3 length: 15 amino acids. Germline V gene lookup returns CDR1 KGHSH and CDR2 LQKENI. The J segment lost 5 bases and the V segment lost 3 bases, leaving 7 bases of the junction unmatched. General observations from the study: GvH clones were found in recipient marrow; some appeared first in ileum or blood. Peak circulating GvH clone levels were associated with early post-transplant HvG declines.

The J gene is TRBJ2-1, the V gene TRBV18, with 7 bases that match TRBD2. The source of this sequence is a human donor who was the organ donor for an intestinal transplant. The sample here was unstimulated CD4+ T cells sorted from spleen or lymph node cells, taken before transplant. CDR3 sequence reads: CASSPPSGTHNEQFF. Here the CDR3 DNA reads TGTGCCAGCTCACCGCCCAGCGGGACCCACAATGAGCAGTTCTTC.